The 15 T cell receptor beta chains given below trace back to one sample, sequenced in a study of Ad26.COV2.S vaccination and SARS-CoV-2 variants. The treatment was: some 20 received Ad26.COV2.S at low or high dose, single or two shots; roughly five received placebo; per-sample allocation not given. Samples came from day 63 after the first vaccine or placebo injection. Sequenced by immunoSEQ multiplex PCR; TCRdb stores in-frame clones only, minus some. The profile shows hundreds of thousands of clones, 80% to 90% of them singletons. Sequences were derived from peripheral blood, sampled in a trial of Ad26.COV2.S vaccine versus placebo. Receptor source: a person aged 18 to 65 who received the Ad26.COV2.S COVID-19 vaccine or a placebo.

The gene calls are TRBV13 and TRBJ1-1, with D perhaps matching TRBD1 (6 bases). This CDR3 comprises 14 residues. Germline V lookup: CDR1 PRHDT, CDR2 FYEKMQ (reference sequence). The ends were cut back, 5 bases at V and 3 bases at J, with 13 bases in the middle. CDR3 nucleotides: TGTGCCAGCAGCCTACAGGGATGGGACACTGAAGCTTTCTTT. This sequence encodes CASSLQGWDTEAFF.

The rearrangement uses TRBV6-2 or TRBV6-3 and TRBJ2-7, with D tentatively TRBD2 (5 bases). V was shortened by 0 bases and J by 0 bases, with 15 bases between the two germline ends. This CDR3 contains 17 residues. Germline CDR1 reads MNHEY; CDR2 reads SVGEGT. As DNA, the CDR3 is TGTGCCAGCAGTTACTCGATGCAGCTCGAGGGCTCCTACGAGCAGTACTTC. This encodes CASSYSMQLEGSYEQYF.

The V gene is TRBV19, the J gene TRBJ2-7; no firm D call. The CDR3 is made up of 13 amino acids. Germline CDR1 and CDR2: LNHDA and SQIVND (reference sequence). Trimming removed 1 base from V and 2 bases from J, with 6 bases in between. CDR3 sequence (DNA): TGTGCCAGTAGTATAGGCCTACCCTACGAGCAGTACTTC. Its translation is CASSIGLPYEQYF.

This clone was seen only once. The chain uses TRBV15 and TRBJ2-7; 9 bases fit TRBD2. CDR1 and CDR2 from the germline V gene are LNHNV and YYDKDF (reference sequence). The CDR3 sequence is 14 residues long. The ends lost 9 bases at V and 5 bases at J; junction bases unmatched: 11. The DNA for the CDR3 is TGTGCCACAAACTCCGGGACTAGCAGTCACGAGCAGTACTTC. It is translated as CATNSGTSSHEQYF.

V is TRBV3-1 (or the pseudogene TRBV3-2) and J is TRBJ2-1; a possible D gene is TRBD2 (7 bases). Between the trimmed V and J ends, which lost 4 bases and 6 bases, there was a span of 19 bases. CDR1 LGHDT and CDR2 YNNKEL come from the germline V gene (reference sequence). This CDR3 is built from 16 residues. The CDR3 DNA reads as TGTGCCAGCAGCCCGCCTTACGGGGGGCCGTGCAATGAGCAGTTCTTC. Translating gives CASSPPYGGPCNEQFF.

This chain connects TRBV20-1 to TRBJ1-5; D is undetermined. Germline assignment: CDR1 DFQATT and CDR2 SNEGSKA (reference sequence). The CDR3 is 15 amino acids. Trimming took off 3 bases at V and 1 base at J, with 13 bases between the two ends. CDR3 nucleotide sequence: TGCAGTGCTAGTTGGGGTTCGGGGAGCAATCAGCCCCAGCATTTT. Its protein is CSASWGSGSNQPQHF.

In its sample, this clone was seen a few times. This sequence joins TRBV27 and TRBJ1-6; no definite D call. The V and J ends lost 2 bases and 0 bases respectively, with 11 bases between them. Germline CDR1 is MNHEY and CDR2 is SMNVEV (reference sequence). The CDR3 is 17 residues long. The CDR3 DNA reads TGTGCCAGCAGTTTAGGCCCCCCGAGCTCCTATAATTCACCCCTCCACTTT. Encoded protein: CASSLGPPSSYNSPLHF.

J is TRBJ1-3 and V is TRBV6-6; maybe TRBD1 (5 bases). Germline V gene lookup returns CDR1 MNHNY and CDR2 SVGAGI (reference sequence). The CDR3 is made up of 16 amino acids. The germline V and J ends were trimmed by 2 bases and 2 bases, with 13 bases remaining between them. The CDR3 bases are TGTGCCAGCAGTTACGGACGCCGGGGACCTGGAAACACCATATATTTT. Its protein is CASSYGRRGPGNTIYF.

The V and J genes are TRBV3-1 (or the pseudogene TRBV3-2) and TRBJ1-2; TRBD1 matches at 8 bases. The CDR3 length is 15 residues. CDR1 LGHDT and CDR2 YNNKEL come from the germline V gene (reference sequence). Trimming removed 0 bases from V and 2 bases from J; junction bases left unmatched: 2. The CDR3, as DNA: TGTGCCAGCAGCCAAGACAGGGGGCGAAACTATGGCTACACCTTC. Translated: CASSQDRGRNYGYTF.

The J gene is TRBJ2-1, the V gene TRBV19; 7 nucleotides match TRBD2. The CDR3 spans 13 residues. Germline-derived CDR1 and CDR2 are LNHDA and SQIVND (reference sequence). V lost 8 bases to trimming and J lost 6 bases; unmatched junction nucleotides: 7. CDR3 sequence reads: CASSTGGINEQFF. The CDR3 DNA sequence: TGTGCCAGTTCCACGGGAGGCATCAATGAGCAGTTCTTC.

The CDR3 bases are TGTGCCAGCAGCCGATCGCGGGCCTACGAGCAGTACTTC. Amino acids: CASSRSRAYEQYF. The chain recombines TRBV14 with TRBJ2-7; tentative D call: TRBD2 (5 bases). Per germline, CDR1 SGHDN and CDR2 FVKESK. The CDR3 consists of 13 residues. V was clipped by 4 bases and J by 2 bases, with 9 bases between them.

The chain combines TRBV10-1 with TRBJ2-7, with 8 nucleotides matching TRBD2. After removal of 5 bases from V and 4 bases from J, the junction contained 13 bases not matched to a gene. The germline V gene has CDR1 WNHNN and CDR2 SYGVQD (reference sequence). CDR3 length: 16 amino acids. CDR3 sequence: CASSSQLAVAPYEQYF. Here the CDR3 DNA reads TGCGCCAGCAGTAGTCAACTAGCGGTAGCACCATACGAGCAGTACTTC.

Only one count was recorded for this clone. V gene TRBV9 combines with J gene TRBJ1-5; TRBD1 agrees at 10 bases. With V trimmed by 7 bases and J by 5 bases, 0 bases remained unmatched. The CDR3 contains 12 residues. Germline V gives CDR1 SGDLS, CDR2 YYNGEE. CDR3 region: CASGQGDQPQHF. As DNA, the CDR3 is TGTGCCAGCGGACAGGGGGATCAGCCCCAGCATTTT.

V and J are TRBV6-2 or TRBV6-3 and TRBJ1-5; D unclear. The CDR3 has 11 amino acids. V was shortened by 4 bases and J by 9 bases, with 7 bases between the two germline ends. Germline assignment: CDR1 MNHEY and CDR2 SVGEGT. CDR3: CASSFPGPQHF. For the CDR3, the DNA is TGTGCCAGCAGTTTCCCTGGGCCCCAGCATTTT.

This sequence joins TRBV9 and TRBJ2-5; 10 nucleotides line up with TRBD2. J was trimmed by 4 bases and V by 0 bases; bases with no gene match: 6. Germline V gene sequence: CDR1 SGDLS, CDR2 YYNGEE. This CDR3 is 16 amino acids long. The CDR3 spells CASSVGIAGGGETQYF. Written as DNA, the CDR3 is TGTGCCAGCAGCGTAGGGATAGCGGGAGGAGGAGAGACCCAGTACTTC.